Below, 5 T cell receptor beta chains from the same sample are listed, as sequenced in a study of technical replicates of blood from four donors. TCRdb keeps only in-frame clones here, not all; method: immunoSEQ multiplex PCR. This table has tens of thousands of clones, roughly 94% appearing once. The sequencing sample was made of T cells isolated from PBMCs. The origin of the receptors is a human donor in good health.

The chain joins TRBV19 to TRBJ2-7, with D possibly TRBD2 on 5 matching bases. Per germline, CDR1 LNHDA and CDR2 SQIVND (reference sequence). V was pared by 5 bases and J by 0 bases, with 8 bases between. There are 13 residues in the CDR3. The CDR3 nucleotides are TGTGCCAGTAGTCTAGGGAGCTCCTACGAGCAGTACTTC. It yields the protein CASSLGSSYEQYF. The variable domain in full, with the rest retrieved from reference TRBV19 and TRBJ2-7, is DGGITQSPKYLFRKEGQNVTLSCEQNLNHDAMYWYRQDPGQGLRLIYYSQIVNDFQKGDIAEGYSVSREKKESFPLTVTSAQKNPTAFYLCASSLGSSYEQYFGPGTRLTVT.

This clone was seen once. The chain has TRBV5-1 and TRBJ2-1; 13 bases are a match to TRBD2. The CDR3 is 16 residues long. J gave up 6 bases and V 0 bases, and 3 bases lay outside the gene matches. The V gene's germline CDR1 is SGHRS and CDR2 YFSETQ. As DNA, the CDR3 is TGCGCCAGCAGCTTGGGACTAGCGGGGGGCCCCAATGAGCAGTTCTTC. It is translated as CASSLGLAGGPNEQFF.

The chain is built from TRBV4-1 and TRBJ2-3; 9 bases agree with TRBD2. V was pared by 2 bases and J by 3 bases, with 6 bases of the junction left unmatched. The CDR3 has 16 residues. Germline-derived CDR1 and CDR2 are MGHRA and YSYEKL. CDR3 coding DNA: TGCGCCAGCAGCCAACCCGGCAGCGGGAGGACAGATACGCAGTATTTT. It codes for CASSQPGSGRTDTQYF.

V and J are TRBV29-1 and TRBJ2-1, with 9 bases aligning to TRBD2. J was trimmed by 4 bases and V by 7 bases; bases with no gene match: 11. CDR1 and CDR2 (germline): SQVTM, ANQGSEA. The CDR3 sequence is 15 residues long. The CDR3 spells CSAVEPGLAYNEQFF. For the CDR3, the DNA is TGCAGCGCTGTGGAACCGGGACTAGCTTACAATGAGCAGTTCTTC.

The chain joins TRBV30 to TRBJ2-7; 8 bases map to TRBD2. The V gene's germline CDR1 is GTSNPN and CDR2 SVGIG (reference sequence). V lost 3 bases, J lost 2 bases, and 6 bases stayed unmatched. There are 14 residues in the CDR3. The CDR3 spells CAWSTRGLAYEQYF. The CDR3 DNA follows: TGTGCCTGGAGCACGCGGGGACTAGCCTACGAGCAGTACTTC.